This entry concerns a single TCR beta chain. Authors' processing steps: Amplifying reference gene primers gave estimates of nucleated cell counts. Produced via immunoSEQ multiplex PCR; TCRdb's table is partial and in-frame only. Clonal size and the V and J genes are those of that table, whereas D and trimming came from the DNA. Here the sample spans some 90,000 clones, less than 85% being singletons. This CDR3 region has 18 residues. Germline V gene lookup returns CDR1 SGHRS and CDR2 YFSETQ. V lost 0 bases, J lost 8 bases, and 16 bases stayed unmatched. This sample is drawn from a study of blood T cell repertoires in COVID-19. The overall study: The samples span acute and convalescent COVID-19 from the United States, Italy and Spain. Sample material is recorded as cDNA or gDNA derived from T cells, B-cell-depleted T cells, or PBMCs.

This clonotype originated in a woman in her 70s with acute or convalescent COVID-19. The V and J genes are TRBV5-1 and TRBJ1-2; 10 bases are a match to TRBD1. Sequencing input: peripheral blood. The CDR3 sequence: CASSLGPRGATGGDGYTF. The CDR3 nucleotides are TGCGCCAGCAGCTTGGGCCCCCGTGGAGCGACAGGGGGCGACGGCTACACCTTC.